Sequencing of this T cell receptor beta chain was carried out in a study of T cell responses to AZD1222 COVID-19 vaccine. In the case of this clone: Its specificity is not known.

The CDR3 is 12 amino acids. V was clipped by 4 bases and J by 4 bases, with 7 bases between them. Germline CDR1 and CDR2: LGHDT and YNNKEL (reference sequence). Study outcomes and limitations: Donors were mostly white British, more females; clonal diversity possibly underestimated. The reported proportion of spike-specific TCRs targeting unmutated variant regions was nearly half. Only six or seven AZD1222 recipients tested seropositive at baseline. Mapped onto spike, vaccine-associated CD4 TCRs spanned it and were dominant at 160-218 and 743-854.

Clones were sequenced by immunoSEQ multiplex PCR, and TCRdb holds only the in-frame ones, with some missing. The sample lists roughly 100,000 clones, about 90% seen once, with 20% in the top ten. The rearrangement links TRBV3-1 (or the pseudogene TRBV3-2) to TRBJ1-1; D is perhaps TRBD1 (5 bases). The sequencing used peripheral blood, collected on day 0 of AZD1222 vaccination. The clonotype comes from an adult in good health. CDR3 sequence: CASSLRVTEAFF. The CDR3 DNA reads TGTGCCAGCAGCCTCAGGGTCACTGAAGCTTTCTTT.